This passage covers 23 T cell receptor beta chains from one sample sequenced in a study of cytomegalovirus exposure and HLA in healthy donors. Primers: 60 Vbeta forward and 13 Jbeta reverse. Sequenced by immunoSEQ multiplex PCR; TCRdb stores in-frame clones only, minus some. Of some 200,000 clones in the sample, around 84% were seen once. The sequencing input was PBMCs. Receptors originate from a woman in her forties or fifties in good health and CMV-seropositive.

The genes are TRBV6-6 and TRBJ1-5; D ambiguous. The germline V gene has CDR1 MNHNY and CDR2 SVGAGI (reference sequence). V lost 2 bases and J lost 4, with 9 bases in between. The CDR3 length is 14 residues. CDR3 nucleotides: TGTGCCAGCAGTTACCGGGAGGATAATCAGCCCCAGCATTTT. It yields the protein CASSYREDNQPQHF.

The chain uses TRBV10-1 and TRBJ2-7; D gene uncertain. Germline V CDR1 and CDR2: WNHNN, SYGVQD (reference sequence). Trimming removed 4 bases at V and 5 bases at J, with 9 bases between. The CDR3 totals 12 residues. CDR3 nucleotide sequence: TGCGCCAGCAGTGTTTCAGGCGACGAGCAGTACTTC. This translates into CASSVSGDEQYF.

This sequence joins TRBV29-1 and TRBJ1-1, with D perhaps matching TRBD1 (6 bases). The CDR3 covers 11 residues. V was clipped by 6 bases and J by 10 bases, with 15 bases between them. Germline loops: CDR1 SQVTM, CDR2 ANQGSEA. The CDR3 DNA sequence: TGCAGCGTGGCGGAGCAGGGGTCAGCTTTCTTT. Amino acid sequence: CSVAEQGSAFF.

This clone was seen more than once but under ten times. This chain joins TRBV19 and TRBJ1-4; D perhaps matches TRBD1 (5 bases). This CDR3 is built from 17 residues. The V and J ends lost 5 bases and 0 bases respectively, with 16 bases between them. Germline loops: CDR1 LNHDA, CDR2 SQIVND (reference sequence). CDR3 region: CASSPLYRTATNEKLFF. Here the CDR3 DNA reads TGTGCCAGTAGTCCACTCTACAGGACCGCAACTAATGAAAAACTGTTTTTT.

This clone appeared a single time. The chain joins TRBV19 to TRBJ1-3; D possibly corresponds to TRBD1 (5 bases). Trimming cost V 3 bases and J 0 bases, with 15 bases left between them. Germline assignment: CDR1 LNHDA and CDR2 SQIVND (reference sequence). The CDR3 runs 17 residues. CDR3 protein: CASSIYPTGRSGNTIYF. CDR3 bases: TGTGCCAGTAGTATCTATCCTACAGGCCGCTCTGGAAACACCATATATTTT.

The CDR3 sequence is CASSFGNEQFF. CDR3 bases: TGCGCCAGCAGCTTCGGGAATGAGCAGTTCTTC. The rearrangement links TRBV5-1 to TRBJ2-1; D remains ambiguous. V dropped 2 bases and J dropped 7 bases, with 4 bases sitting between them. Germline loops: CDR1 SGHRS, CDR2 YFSETQ. There are 11 residues in the CDR3.

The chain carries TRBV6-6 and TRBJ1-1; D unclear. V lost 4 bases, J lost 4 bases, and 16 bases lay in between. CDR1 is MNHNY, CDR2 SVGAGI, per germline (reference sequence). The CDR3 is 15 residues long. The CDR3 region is CASSSELLSGTEAFF. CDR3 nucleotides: TGTGCCAGCAGTTCCGAGCTGCTTTCGGGCACTGAAGCTTTCTTT.

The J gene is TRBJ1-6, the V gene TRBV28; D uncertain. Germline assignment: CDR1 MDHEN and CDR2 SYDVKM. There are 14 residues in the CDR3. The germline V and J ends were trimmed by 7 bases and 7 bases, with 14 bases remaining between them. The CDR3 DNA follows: TGTGCCAGCAACATCCCCGGGAACAATTCACCCCTCCACTTT. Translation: CASNIPGNNSPLHF.

CDR3 bases: TGTGCCAGCAGCCGGACTAGCGGGGGCTACGAGCAGTACTTC. This codes for CASSRTSGGYEQYF. The chain uses TRBV6-6 and TRBJ2-7, with 13 nucleotides matching TRBD2. Germline V gene data show CDR1 as MNHNY and CDR2 as SVGAGI (reference sequence). V was clipped by 6 bases and J by 3 bases; unmatched bases: 2. The CDR3 length is 14 residues.

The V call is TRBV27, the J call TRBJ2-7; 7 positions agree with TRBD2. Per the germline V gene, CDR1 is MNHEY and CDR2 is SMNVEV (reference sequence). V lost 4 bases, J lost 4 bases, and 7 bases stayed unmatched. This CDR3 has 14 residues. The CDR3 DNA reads TGTGCCAGCAGTTCGCGGCTAGCGGTATACGAGCAGTACTTC. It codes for CASSSRLAVYEQYF.

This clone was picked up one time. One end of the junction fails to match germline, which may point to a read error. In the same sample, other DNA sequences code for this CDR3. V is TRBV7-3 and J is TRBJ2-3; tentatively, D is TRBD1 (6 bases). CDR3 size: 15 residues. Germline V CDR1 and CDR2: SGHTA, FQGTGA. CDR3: CASSLDRTRTDTQYF. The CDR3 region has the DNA TGTGCCAGTAGCTTAGACAGGACGCGCACAGATACGCAGTATTTT. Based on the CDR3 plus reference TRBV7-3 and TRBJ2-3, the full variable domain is GAGVSQTPSNKVTEKGKYVELRCDPISGHTALYWYRQSLGQGPEFLIYFQGTGAADDSGLPNDRFFAVRPEGSVSTLKIQRTERGDSAVYLCASSLDRTRTDTQYFGPGTRLTVL.

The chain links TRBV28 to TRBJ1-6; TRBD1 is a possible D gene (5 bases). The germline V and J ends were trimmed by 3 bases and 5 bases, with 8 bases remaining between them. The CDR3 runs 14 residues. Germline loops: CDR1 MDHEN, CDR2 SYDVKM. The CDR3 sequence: CASSLSRDNSPLHF. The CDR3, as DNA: TGTGCCAGCAGTTTGTCCAGGGATAATTCACCCCTCCACTTT.

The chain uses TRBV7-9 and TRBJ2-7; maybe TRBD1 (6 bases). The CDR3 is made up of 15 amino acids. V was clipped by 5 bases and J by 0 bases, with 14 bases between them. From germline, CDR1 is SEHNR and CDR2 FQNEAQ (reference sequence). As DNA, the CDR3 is TGTGCCAGCAGCCATTACAGGGAGATCTCCTACGAGCAGTACTTC. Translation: CASSHYREISYEQYF.

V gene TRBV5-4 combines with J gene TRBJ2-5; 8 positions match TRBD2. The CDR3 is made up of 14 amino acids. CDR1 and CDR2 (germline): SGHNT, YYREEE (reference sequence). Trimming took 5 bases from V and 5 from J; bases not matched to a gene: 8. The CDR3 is CASRSPSSGETQYF. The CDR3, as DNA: TGTGCCAGCAGGTCACCCTCTAGCGGGGAGACCCAGTACTTC.

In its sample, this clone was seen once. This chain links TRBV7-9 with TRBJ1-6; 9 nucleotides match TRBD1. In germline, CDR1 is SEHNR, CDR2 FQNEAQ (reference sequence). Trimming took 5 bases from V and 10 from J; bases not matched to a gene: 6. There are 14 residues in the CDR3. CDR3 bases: TGTGCCAGCAGCCCCGGACAGGGGCACTCACCCCTCCACTTT. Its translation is CASSPGQGHSPLHF.

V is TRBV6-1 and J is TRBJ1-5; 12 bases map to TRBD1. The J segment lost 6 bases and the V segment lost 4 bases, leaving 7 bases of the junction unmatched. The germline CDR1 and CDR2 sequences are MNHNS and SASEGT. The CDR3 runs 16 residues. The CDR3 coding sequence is TGTGCCAGCAGTGCCACCGGGACAGGGGGCAGTCAGCCCCAGCATTTT. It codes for CASSATGTGGSQPQHF.

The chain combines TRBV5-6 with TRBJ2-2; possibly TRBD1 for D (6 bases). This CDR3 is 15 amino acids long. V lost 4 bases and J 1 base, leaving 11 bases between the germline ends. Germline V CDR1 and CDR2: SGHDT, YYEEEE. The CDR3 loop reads CASSHGQMNTGELFF. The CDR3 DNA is TGTGCCAGCAGCCACGGACAGATGAACACCGGGGAGCTGTTTTTT.

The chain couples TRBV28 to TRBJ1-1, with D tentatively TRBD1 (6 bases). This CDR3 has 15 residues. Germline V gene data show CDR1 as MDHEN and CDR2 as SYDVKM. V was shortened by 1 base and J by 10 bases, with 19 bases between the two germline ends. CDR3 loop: CASSLYREGRGRAFF. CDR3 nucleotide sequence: TGTGCCAGCAGTTTATATCGGGAGGGCAGGGGACGAGCTTTCTTT.

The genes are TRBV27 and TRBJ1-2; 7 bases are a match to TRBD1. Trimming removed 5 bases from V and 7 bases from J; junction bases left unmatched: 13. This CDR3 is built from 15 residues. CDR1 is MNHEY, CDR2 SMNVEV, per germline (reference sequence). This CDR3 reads CASSPRQGKVAGYTF. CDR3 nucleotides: TGTGCCAGCAGTCCCCGACAGGGAAAAGTCGCTGGCTACACCTTC.

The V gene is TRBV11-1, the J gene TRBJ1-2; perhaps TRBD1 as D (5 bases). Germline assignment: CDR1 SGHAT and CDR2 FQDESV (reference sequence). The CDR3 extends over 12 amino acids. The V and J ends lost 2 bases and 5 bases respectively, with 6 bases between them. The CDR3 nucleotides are TGTGCCAGCAGCTTACGGGGGTATGGCTACACCTTC. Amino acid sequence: CASSLRGYGYTF.

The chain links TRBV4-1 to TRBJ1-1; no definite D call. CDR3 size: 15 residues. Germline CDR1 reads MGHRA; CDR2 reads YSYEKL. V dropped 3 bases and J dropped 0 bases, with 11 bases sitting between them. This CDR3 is CASSQEIALNTEAFF. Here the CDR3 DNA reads TGCGCCAGCAGCCAGGAGATCGCCTTGAACACTGAAGCTTTCTTT.

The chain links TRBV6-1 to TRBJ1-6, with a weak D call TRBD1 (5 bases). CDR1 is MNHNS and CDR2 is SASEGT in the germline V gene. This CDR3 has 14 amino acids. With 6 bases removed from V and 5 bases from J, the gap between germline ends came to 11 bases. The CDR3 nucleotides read TGTGCCAGCAGATTGACAGAGAATAATTCACCCCTCCACTTT. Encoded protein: CASRLTENNSPLHF.

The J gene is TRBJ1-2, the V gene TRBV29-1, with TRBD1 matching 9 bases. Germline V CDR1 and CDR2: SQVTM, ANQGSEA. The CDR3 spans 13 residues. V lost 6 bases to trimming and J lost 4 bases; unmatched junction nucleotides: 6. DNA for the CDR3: TGCAGCGTCGATACAGGGGGCGGCTATGGCTACACCTTC. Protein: CSVDTGGGYGYTF.